This T cell receptor beta chain was found in a study of T cell responses to AZD1222 COVID-19 vaccine. TCRdb's copy holds only in-frame clones and misses some; the assay was immunoSEQ multiplex PCR. The table has about 140,000 clones, 80% to 95% seen once. This clone was seen only once. The sequence was collected from an adult in good health. Sequenced here: peripheral blood, sampled on day 0 of AZD1222 vaccination.

The CDR3 spells CASSPVGSGANVLTF. The CDR3 region has the DNA TGTGCCAGCAGCCCAGTAGGTTCTGGGGCCAACGTCCTGACTTTC. This rearrangement joins TRBV5-4 to TRBJ2-6; D gene unclear. The germline CDR1 and CDR2 sequences are SGHNT and YYREEE (reference sequence). CDR3 size: 15 residues. Trimming removed 4 bases from V and 1 base from J, with 9 bases in between.